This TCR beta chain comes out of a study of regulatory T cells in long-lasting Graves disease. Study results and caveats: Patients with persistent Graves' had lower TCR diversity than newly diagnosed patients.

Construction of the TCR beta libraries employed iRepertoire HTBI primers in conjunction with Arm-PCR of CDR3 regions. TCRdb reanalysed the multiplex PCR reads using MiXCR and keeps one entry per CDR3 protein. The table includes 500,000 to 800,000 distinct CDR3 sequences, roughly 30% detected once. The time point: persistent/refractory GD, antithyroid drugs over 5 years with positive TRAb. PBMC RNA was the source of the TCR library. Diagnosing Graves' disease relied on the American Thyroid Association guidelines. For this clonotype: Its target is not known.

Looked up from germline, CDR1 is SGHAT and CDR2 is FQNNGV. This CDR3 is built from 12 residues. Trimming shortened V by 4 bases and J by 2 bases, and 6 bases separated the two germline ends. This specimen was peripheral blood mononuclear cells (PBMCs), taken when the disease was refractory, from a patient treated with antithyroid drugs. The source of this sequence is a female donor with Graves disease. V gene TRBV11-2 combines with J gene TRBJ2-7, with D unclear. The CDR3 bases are TGTGCCAGCAGCTCAGAACCCTACGAGCAGTACTTC. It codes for CASSSEPYEQYF.